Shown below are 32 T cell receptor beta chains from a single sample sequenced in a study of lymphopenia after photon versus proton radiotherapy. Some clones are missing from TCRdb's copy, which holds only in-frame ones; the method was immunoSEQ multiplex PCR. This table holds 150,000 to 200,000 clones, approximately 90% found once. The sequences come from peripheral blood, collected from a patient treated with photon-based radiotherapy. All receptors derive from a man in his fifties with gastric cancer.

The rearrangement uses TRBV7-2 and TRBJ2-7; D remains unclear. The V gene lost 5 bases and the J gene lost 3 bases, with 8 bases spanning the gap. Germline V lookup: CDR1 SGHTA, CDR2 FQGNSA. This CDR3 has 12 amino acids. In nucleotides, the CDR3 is TGTGCCAGCAGCAGAACCGGCTACGAGCAGTACTTC. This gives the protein CASSRTGYEQYF.

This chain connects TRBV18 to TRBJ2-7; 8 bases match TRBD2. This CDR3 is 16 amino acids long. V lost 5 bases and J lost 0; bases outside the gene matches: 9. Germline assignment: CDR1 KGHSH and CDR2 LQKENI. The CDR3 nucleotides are TGTGCCAGCTCAGCCTCCCTTACTAGCGGCTCCTACGAGCAGTACTTC. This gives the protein CASSASLTSGSYEQYF. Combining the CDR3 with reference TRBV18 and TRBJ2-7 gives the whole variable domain NAGVMQNPRHLVRRRGQEARLRCSPMKGHSHVYWYRQLPEEGLKFMVYLQKENIIDESGMPKERFSAEFPKEGPSILRIQQVVRGDSAAYFCASSASLTSGSYEQYFGPGTRLTVT.

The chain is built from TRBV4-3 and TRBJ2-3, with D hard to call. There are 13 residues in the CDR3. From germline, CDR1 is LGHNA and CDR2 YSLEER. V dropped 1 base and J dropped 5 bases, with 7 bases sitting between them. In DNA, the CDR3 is TGCGCCAGCAGCCAAGTGTATGGAGATACGCAGTATTTT. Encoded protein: CASSQVYGDTQYF.

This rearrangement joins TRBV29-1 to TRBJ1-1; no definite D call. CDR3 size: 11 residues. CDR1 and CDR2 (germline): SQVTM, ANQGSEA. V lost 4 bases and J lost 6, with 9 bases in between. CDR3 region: CSVAGYSEAFF. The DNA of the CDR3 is TGCAGCGTTGCAGGTTATTCTGAAGCTTTCTTT. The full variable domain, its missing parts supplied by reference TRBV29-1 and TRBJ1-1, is SAVISQKPSRDICQRGTSLTIQCQVDSQVTMMFWYRQQPGQSLTLIATANQGSEATYESGFVIDKFPISRPNLTFSTLTVSNMSPEDSSIYLCSVAGYSEAFFGQGTRLTVV.

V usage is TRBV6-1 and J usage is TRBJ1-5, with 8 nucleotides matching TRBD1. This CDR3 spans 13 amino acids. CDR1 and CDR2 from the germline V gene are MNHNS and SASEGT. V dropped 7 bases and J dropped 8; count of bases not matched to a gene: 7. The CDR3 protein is CASNGQGAEPQHF. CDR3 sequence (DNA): TGTGCCAGCAATGGACAGGGAGCAGAGCCCCAGCATTTT.

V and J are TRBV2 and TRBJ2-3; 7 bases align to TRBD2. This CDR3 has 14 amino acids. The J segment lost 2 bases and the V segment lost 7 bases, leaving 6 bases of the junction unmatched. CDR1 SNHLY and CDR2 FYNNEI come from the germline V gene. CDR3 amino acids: CASKASGYTDTQYF. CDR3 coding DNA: TGTGCCAGCAAGGCTAGCGGATACACAGATACGCAGTATTTT.

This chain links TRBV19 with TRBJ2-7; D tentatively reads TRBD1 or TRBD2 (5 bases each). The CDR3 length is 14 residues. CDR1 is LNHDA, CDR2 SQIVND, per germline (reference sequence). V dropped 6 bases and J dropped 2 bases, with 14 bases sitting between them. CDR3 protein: CASSLRDGPYEQYF. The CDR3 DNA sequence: TGTGCCAGTAGCCTCCGGGACGGTCCCTACGAGCAGTACTTC.

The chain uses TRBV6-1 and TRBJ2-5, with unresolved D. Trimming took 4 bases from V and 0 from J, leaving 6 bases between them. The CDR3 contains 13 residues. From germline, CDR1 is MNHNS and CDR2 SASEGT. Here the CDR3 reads CASSGQNQETQYF. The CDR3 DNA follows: TGTGCCAGCAGTGGGCAGAACCAAGAGACCCAGTACTTC.

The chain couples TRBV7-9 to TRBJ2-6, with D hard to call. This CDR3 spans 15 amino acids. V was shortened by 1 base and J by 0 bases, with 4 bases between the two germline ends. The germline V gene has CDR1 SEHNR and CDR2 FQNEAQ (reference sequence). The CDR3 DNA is TGTGCCAGCAGCTTAGGGGGCTCTGGGGCCAACGTCCTGACTTTC. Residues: CASSLGGSGANVLTF.

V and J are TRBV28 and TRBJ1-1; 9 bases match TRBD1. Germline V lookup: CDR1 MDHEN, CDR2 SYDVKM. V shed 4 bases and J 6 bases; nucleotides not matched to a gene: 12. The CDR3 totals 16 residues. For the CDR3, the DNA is TGTGCCAGCAGTTCTACCGGGACAGGGCGAGCGGCTGAAGCTTTCTTT. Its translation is CASSSTGTGRAAEAFF.

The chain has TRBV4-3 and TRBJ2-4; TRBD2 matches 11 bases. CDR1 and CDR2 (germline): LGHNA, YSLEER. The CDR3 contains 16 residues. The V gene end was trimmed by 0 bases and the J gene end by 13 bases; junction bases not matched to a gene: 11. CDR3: CASSQEFLLAGGPQYF. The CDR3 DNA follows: TGCGCCAGCAGCCAAGAGTTTTTGCTAGCGGGAGGCCCCCAGTACTTC.

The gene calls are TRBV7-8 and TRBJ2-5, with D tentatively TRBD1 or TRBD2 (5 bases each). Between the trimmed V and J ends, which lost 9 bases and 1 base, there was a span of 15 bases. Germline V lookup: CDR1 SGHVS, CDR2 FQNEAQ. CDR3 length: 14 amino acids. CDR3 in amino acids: CASRRLGTQETQYF. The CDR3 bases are TGTGCCAGTAGACGCTTGGGGACCCAAGAGACCCAGTACTTC.

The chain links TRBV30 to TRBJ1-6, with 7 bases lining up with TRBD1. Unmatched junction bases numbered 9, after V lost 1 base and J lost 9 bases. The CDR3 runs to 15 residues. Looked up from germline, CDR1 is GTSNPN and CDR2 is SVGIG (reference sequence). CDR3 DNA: TGTGCCTGGAGTGCCACGACAGGGAGAGGTTCACCCCTCCACTTT. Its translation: CAWSATTGRGSPLHF. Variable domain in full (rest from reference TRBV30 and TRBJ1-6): SQTIHQWPATLVQPVGSPLSLECTVEGTSNPNLYWYRQAAGRGLQLLFYSVGIGQISSEVPQNLSASRPQDRQFILSSKKLLLSDSGFYLCAWSATTGRGSPLHFGNGTRLTVT.

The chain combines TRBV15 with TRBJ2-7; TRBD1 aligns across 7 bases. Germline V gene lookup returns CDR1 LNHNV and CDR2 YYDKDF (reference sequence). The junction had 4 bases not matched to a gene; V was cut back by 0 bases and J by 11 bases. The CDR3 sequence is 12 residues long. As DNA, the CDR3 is TGTGCCACCAGCAGAGACCAGACAGGGAAGTACTTC. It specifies CATSRDQTGKYF.

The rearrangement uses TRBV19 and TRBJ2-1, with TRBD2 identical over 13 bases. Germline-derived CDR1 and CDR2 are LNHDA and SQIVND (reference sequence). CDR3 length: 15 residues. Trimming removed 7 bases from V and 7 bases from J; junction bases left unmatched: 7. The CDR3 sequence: CASTSLAGGENEQFF. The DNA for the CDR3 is TGTGCCAGTACTTCACTAGCGGGAGGGGAAAATGAGCAGTTCTTC. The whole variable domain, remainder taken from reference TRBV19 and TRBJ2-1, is DGGITQSPKYLFRKEGQNVTLSCEQNLNHDAMYWYRQDPGQGLRLIYYSQIVNDFQKGDIAEGYSVSREKKESFPLTVTSAQKNPTAFYLCASTSLAGGENEQFFGPGTRLTVL.

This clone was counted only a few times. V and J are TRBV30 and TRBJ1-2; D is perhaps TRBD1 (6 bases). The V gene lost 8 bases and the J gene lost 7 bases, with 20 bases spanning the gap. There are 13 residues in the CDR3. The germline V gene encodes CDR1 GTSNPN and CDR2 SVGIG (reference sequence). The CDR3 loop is CAHGAGRGVGYTF. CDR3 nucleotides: TGTGCCCACGGGGCGGGCAGGGGCGTTGGCTACACCTTC.

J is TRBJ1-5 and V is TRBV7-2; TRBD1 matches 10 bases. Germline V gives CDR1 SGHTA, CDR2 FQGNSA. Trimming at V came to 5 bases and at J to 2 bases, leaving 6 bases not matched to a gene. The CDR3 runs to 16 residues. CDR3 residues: CASSIFGTGGNQPQHF. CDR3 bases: TGTGCCAGCAGCATCTTCGGGACAGGGGGCAATCAGCCCCAGCATTTT.

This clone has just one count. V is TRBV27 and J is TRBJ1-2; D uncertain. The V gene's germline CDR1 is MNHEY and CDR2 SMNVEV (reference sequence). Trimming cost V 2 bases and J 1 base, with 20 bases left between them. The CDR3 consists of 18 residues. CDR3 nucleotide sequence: TGTGCCAGCAGTTTAGAAGGGAACTCTTGGCGCCATAACTATGGCTACACCTTC. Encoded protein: CASSLEGNSWRHNYGYTF.

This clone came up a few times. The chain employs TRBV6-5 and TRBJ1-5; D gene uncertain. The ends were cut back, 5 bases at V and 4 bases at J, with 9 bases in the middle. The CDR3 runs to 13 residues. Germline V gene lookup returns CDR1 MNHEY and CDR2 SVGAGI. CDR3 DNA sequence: TGTGCCAGCAGTGGCAGGCAGAATCAGCCCCAGCATTTT. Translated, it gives CASSGRQNQPQHF.

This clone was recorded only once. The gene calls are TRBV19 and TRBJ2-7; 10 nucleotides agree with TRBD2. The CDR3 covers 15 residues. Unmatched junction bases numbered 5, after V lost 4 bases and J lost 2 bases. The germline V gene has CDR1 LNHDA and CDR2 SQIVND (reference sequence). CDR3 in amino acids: CASSKPSGSTYEQYF. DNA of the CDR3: TGTGCCAGTAGTAAACCTAGCGGGAGTACCTACGAGCAGTACTTC.

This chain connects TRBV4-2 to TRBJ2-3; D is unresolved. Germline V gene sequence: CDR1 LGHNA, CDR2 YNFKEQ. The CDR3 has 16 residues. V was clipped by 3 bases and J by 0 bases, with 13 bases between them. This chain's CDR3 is CASSHRMDGSTDTQYF. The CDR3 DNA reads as TGTGCCAGCAGCCATAGAATGGACGGGAGCACAGATACGCAGTATTTT.

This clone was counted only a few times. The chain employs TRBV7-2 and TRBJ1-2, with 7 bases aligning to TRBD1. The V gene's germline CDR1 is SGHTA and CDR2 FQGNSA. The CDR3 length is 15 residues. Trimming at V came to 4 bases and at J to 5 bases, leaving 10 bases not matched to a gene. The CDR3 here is CASSSGTAQRYGYTF. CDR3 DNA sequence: TGTGCCAGCAGCTCGGGGACAGCACAGAGATATGGCTACACCTTC.

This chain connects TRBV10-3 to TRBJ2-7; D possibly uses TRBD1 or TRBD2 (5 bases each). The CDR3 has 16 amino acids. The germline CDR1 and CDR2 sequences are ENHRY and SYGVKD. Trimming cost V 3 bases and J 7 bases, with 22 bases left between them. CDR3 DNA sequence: TGTGCCATCAGTGACCCTCCGGGACGAGGAGAGGGGGAGCAGTACTTC. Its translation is CAISDPPGRGEGEQYF.

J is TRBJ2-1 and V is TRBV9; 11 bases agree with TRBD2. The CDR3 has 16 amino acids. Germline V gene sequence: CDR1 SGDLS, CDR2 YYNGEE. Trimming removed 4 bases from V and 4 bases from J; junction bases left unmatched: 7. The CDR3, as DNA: TGTGCCAGCAGCCTGACGACTAGCGGGAAGTACAATGAGCAGTTCTTC. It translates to CASSLTTSGKYNEQFF. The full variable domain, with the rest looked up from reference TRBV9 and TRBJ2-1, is DSGVTQTPKHLITATGQRVTLRCSPRSGDLSVYWYQQSLDQGLQFLIQYYNGEERAKGNILERFSAQQFPDLHSELNLSSLELGDSALYFCASSLTTSGKYNEQFFGPGTRLTVL.

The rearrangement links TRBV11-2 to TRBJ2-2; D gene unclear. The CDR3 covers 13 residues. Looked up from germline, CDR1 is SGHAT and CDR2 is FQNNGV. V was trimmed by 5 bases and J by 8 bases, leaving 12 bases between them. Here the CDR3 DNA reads TGTGCCAGCAGCCCTCTCCTAAGAGGGGAGCTGTTTTTT. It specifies CASSPLLRGELFF.

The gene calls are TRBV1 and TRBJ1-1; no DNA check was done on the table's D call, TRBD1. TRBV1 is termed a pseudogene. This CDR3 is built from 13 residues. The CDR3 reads CTSSQGAVTEAFF. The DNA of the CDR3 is TGCACCAGCAGCCAGGGGGCGGTCACTGAAGCTTTCTTT.

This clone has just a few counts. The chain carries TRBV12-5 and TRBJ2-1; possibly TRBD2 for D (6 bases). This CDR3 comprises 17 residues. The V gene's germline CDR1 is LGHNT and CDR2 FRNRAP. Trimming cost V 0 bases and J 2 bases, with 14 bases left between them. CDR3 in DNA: TGTGCTAGTGGTTTGGTGGGTCTAGCGCGTACCTACAATGAGCAGTTCTTC. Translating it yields CASGLVGLARTYNEQFF.

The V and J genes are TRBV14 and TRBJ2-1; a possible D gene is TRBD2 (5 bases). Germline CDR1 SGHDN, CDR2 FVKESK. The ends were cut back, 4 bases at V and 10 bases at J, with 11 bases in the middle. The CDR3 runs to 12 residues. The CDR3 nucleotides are TGTGCCAGCAGCCCCCAGCGGCGGGAGCAGTTCTTC. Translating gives CASSPQRREQFF.

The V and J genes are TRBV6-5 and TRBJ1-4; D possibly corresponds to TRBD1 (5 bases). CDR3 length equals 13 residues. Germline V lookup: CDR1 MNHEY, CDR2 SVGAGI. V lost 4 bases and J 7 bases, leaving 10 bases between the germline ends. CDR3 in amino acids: CASSSGGFEKLFF. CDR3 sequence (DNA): TGTGCCAGCAGTTCTGGGGGATTTGAAAAACTGTTTTTT.

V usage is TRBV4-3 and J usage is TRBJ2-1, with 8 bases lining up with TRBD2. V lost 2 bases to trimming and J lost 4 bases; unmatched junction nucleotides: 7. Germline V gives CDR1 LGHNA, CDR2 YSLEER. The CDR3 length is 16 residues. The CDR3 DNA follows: TGCGCCAGCAGCCAAACTTCTCCTAGCGGGTACAATGAGCAGTTCTTC. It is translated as CASSQTSPSGYNEQFF.

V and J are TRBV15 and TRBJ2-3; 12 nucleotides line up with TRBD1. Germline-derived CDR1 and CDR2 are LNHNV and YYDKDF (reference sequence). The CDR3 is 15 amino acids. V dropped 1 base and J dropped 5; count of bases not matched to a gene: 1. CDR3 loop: CATSRGDRGLDTQYF. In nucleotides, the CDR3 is TGTGCCACCAGCAGAGGGGACAGGGGGCTAGATACGCAGTATTTT.

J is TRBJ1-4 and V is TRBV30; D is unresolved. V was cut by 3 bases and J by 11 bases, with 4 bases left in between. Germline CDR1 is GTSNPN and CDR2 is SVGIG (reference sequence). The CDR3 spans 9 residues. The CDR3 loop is CAWRSKLFF. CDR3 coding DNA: TGTGCCTGGAGGAGTAAACTGTTTTTT.